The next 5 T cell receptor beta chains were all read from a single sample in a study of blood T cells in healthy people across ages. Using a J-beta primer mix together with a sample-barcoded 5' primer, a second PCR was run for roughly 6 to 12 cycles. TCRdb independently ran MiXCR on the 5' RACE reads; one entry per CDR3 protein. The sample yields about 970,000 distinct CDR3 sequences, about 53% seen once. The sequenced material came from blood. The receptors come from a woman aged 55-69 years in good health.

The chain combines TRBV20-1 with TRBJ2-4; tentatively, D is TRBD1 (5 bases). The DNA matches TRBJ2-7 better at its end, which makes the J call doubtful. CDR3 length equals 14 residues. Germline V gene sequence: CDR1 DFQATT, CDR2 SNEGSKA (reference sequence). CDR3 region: CSARDPQGGYEQYF. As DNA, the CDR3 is TGCAGTGCTAGAGATCCCCAGGGCGGCTACGAGCAGTACTTC.

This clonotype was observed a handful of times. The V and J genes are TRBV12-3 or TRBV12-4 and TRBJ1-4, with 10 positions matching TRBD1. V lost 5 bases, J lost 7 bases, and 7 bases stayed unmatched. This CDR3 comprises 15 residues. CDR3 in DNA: TGTGCCAGCAGTATATGGACAGGGGGATCTGAAAAACTGTTTTTT. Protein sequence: CASSIWTGGSEKLFF.

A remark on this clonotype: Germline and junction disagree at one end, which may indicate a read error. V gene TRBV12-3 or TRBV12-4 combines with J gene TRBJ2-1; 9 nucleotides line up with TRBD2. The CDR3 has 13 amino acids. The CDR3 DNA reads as TGTGCCGGCAGTTTAGCGGGAGACAGTGAGCAGTTCTTC. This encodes CAGSLAGDSEQFF.

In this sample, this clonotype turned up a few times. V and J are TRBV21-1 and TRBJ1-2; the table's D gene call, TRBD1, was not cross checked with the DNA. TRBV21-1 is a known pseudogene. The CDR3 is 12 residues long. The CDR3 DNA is TGTGCCAGCTGGTACAGGACGGGTGGCTACACCTTC. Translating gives CASWYRTGGYTF.

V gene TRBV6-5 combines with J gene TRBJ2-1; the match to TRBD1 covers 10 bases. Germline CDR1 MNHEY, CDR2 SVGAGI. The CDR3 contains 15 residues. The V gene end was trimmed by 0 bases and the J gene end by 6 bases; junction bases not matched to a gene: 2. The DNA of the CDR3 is TGTGCCAGCAGTTACTCCTGGACAGGGGGCAATGAGCAGTTCTTC. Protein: CASSYSWTGGNEQFF.